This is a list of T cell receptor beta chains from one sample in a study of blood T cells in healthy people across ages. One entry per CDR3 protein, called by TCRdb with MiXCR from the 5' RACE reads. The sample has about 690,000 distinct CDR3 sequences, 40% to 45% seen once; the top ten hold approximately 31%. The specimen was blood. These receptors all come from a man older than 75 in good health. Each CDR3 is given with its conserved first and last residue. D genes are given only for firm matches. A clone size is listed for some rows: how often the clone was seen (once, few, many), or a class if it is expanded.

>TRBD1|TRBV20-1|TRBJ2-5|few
CSAPKLRDRAQETQYF
TGCAGTGCCCCAAAGTTAAGGGACAGGGCCCAAGAGACCCAGTACTTC
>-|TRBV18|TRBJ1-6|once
CASSPPGVNSPLHF
TGTGCCAGCTCACCACCGGGGGTGAATTCACCCCTCCACTTT
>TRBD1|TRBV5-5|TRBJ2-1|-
CASSSGGRIPYNEQFF
TGTGCCAGCAGCTCAGGGGGTAGGATCCCCTACAATGAGCAGTTCTTC
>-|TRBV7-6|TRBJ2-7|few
CASSLQGTTQYF
TGTGCCAGCAGCCTACAGGGAACTACCCAGTACTTC
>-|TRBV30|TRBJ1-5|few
CAWSPPMTGLSNQPQHF
TGTGCCTGGAGCCCCCCTATGACAGGCCTGAGCAATCAGCCCCAGCATTTT
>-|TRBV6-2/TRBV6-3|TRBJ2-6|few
CASSYLGAGANVLTF
TGTGCCAGCAGTTACCTTGGGGCAGGGGCCAACGTCCTGACTTTC
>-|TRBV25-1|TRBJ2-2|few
CASSDWGNTGELFF
TGTGCCAGCAGTGACTGGGGGAACACCGGGGAGCTGTTTTTT
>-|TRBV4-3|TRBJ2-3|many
CASSQEIGTDTQYF
TGCGCCAGCAGCCAAGAAATTGGGACAGATACGCAGTATTTT
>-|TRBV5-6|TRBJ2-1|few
CASSLSVQSDEQFF
TGTGCCAGCAGCTTGTCGGTACAGTCGGATGAGCAGTTCTTC
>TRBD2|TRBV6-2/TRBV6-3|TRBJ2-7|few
CASSYGQRGLYEQYF
TGTGCCAGCAGTTACGGCCAGCGGGGGCTCTACGAGCAGTACTTC
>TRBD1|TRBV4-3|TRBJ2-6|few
CASSQGTGVPGANVLTF
TGCGCCAGCAGCCAGGGGACAGGGGTCCCTGGGGCCAACGTCCTGACTTTC
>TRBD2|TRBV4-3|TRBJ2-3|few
CASSHETSGSGTQYF
TGCGCCAGCAGCCATGAGACTAGCGGGAGCGGCACGCAGTATTTT
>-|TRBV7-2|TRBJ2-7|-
CASSLRRDNEQYF
TGTGCCAGCAGCTTGAGGCGGGACAATGAGCAGTACTTC
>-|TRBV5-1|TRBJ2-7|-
CASSLAGVSGREQYF
TGCGCCAGCAGCTTGGCCGGAGTTTCGGGGCGGGAGCAGTACTTC
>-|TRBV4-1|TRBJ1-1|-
CASSQVGAGDGTEAFF
TGCGCCAGCAGCCAAGTGGGTGCCGGGGATGGCACTGAAGCTTTCTTT
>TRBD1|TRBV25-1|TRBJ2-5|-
CASSEGQGLDQETQYF
TGTGCCAGCAGTGAAGGACAGGGGCTGGACCAAGAGACTCAGTACTTC
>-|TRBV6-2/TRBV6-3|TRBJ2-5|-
CASGPWGSSAETQYF
TGTGCCAGCGGTCCCTGGGGCTCCTCGGCAGAGACCCAGTACTTC
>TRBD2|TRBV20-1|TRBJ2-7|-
CSARDPQTSEVPYEQYF
TGCAGTGCTAGAGATCCCCAGACTAGCGAAGTACCCTACGAGCAGTACTTC
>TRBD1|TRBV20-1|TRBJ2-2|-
CSAKGTGFTGELFF
TGCAGTGCAAAGGGGACAGGGTTCACCGGGGAGCTGTTTTTT
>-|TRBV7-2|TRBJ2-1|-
CASIYGGSYNEQFF
TGTGCCAGCATCTACGGGGGCTCATACAATGAGCAGTTCTTC
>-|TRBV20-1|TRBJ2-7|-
CSASPGTISYEQYF
TGCAGTGCTAGTCCCGGGACAATCTCCTACGAGCAGTACTTC
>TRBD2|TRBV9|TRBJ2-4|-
CASSVAGLVGGGAKNIQYF
TGTGCCAGCAGCGTAGCTGGACTAGTGGGAGGTGGAGCCAAAAACATTCAGTACTTC
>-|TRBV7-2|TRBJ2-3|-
CASSWRSGRTDTQYF
TGTGCCAGCAGCTGGCGGAGCGGCCGCACAGATACGCAGTATTTT
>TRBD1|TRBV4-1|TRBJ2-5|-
CASSGTGTGRETQYF
TGCGCCAGCAGCGGCACCGGGACAGGGAGGGAGACCCAGTACTTC